One and the same sample provided the 24 T cell receptor beta chains below, sequenced in a study of identical twins. MiXCR was run by TCRdb on the 5' RACE reads, yielding one entry per CDR3 protein. The sample includes 1.5 million to 2 million distinct CDR3 sequences, around 33% of them seen just once. Sequenced sample: cord blood. These receptors originate from a newborn girl in good health.

This clonotype showed up just a few times. The chain recombines TRBV9 with TRBJ2-7, with D perhaps matching TRBD1 or TRBD2 (5 bases each). V gave up 0 bases and J gave up 7 bases, with 20 bases separating them. The CDR3 runs to 16 residues. CDR1 SGDLS and CDR2 YYNGEE come from the germline V gene. The CDR3 DNA follows: TGTGCCAGCAGCGTAGCTGGGCAGGGAGCCTACAATGAGCAGTACTTC. As protein: CASSVAGQGAYNEQYF.

The V gene is TRBV28, the J gene TRBJ2-4; 9 bases are a match to TRBD1. The DNA matches TRBJ2-7 better at its end, which makes the J call doubtful. This CDR3 has 16 amino acids. The germline V gene has CDR1 MDHEN and CDR2 SYDVKM. The CDR3 spells CASSYYPGQGIYEQYF. The CDR3 DNA reads as TGTGCCAGCAGCTATTACCCTGGACAGGGGATCTACGAGCAGTACTTC.

The CDR3: CASSYRVRGETQYF. In DNA form, the CDR3 reads TGTGCCAGCAGTTACCGGGTTAGAGGAGAGACCCAGTACTTC. The V call is TRBV6-6, the J call TRBJ2-5; D is uncertain. Between the trimmed V and J ends, which lost 2 bases and 4 bases, there was a span of 11 bases. From germline, CDR1 is MNHNY and CDR2 SVGAGI (reference sequence). The CDR3 spans 14 residues.

This clonotype was detected only a few times. This chain joins TRBV24-1 and TRBJ2-1, with a possible D match to TRBD1 (6 bases). This CDR3 is built from 14 residues. Germline V CDR1 and CDR2: KGHDR, SFDVKD. The V end lost 5 bases, the J end lost 4 bases, and 11 bases lay between the germline ends. In DNA, the CDR3 is TGTGCCACCAGTGCGGCAGGGGCGTACAATGAGCAGTTCTTC. Translated: CATSAAGAYNEQFF.

The gene calls are TRBV6-6 and TRBJ1-5; maybe TRBD1 (6 bases). The CDR3 contains 15 residues. CDR1 and CDR2 from the germline V gene are MNHNY and SVGAGI (reference sequence). V lost 0 bases to trimming and J lost 6 bases, with 12 bases between them. CDR3 nucleotides: TGTGCCAGCAGTTACTCACAGGGAGGGGGTCAGCCCCAGCATTTT. Translated: CASSYSQGGGQPQHF.

This chain links TRBV20-1 with TRBJ1-6; 7 bases match TRBD1. This CDR3 contains 14 residues. The junction had 6 bases not matched to a gene; V was cut back by 6 bases and J by 4 bases. Germline loops: CDR1 DFQATT, CDR2 SNEGSKA (reference sequence). Written as DNA, the CDR3 is TGCAGTGCCGCCGACAGGGCATATAATTCACCCCTCCACTTT. It encodes CSAADRAYNSPLHF.

This clonotype was seen at least ten times. The chain couples TRBV4-2 to TRBJ2-7; 9 bases are shared with TRBD2. Germline CDR1 is LGHNA and CDR2 is YNFKEQ. The CDR3 contains 16 residues. With V trimmed by 0 bases and J by 2 bases, 5 bases remained unmatched. This CDR3 reads CASSQDASGTPYEQYF. As DNA, the CDR3 is TGTGCCAGCAGCCAAGATGCTAGCGGGACTCCCTACGAGCAGTACTTC.

This clonotype has more than one count but fewer than ten. The J gene is TRBJ2-1, the V gene TRBV21-1. TRBV21-1 is a listed pseudogene. The CDR3 is 16 residues long. Here the CDR3 reads CASSKGKRELNNEQFF. CDR3 DNA: TGTGCCAGCAGCAAAGGGAAGCGGGAGCTCAACAATGAGCAGTTCTTC.

Only a few counts were recorded for this clonotype. V and J are TRBV7-9 and TRBJ2-1, with TRBD2 matching 8 bases. After removal of 5 bases from V and 7 bases from J, the junction contained 13 bases not matched to a gene. CDR3 length equals 16 residues. CDR1 SEHNR and CDR2 FQNEAQ come from the germline V gene (reference sequence). The CDR3 nucleotides read TGTGCCAGCAGCCGACGGACTAGCTCCACGGAGAATGAGCAGTTCTTC. Translating gives CASSRRTSSTENEQFF.

This clonotype was observed a few times. The chain is built from TRBV20-1 and TRBJ2-5, with TRBD2 matching 10 bases. CDR3 length: 15 residues. Germline V CDR1 and CDR2: DFQATT, SNEGSKA (reference sequence). The junction had 8 bases not matched to a gene; V was cut back by 5 bases and J by 2 bases. CDR3 sequence (DNA): TGCAGTGCTTCCCTAGCGGGGGTAGGGCAAGAGACCCAGTACTTC. The encoded protein is CSASLAGVGQETQYF.

This sequence joins TRBV28 and TRBJ2-7; 7 bases agree with TRBD1. The trim removed 6 bases at V and 2 bases at J, leaving 4 bases unmatched. The CDR3 has 13 residues. The germline V gene has CDR1 MDHEN and CDR2 SYDVKM. CDR3 loop: CASRTGVTYEQYF. In nucleotides, the CDR3 is TGTGCCAGCAGAACAGGGGTTACCTACGAGCAGTACTTC.

The V gene is TRBV12-5, the J gene TRBJ2-1; 10 positions agree with TRBD2. The CDR3 covers 16 residues. With V trimmed by 3 bases and J by 9 bases, 11 bases remained unmatched. CDR1 is LGHNT and CDR2 is FRNRAP in the germline V gene. DNA for the CDR3: TGTGCTAGTGGTTTAATTCTAGCGGGAGAAGGTCGTGAGCAGTTCTTC. Protein product: CASGLILAGEGREQFF.

This clonotype was seen only a few times. This rearrangement joins TRBV28 to TRBJ2-7; D uncertain. Germline lookup yields CDR1 MDHEN and CDR2 SYDVKM. V lost 8 bases and J 0 bases, leaving 8 bases between the germline ends. This CDR3 contains 12 residues. The CDR3 here is CASGSFSYEQYF. CDR3 DNA sequence: TGTGCCAGCGGAAGTTTCTCCTACGAGCAGTACTTC.

The rearrangement joins TRBV12-3 or TRBV12-4 to TRBJ2-5; TRBD2 matches 7 bases. This CDR3 is 14 amino acids long. The V gene end was trimmed by 2 bases and the J gene end by 11 bases; junction bases not matched to a gene: 11. The CDR3 sequence: CASSLPGGVGEQYF. For the CDR3, the DNA is TGTGCCAGCAGTTTACCGGGGGGAGTCGGAGAGCAGTACTTC.

The chain uses TRBV28 and TRBJ2-7; TRBD2 aligns across 14 bases. The germline V gene encodes CDR1 MDHEN and CDR2 SYDVKM. V was pared by 4 bases and J by 0 bases, with 11 bases of the junction left unmatched. The CDR3 is 19 amino acids. The CDR3 DNA reads as TGTGCCAGCAGTTCGCTTCGACTAGCGGGAGGGACCCTCTCCTACGAGCAGTACTTC. This sequence encodes CASSSLRLAGGTLSYEQYF.

The CDR3 here is CASSLWPSQPYGYTF. The CDR3 bases are TGCGCCAGCAGCTTGTGGCCCAGCCAGCCCTATGGCTACACCTTC. The chain recombines TRBV5-1 with TRBJ1-2; no reliable D call. This CDR3 is built from 15 residues. Trimming cost V 1 base and J 4 bases, with 14 bases left between them. CDR1 SGHRS and CDR2 YFSETQ come from the germline V gene.

This clonotype was seen just once. A single base separates this from a much larger clone, so it may be a read error. The chain employs TRBV5-1 and TRBJ2-1; 11 bases are a match to TRBD2. V shed 6 bases, J shed 5 bases, and the junction held 7 bases outside the gene matches. This CDR3 has 15 residues. Germline CDR1 is SGHRS and CDR2 is YFSETQ. CDR3 amino acids: CASTTGTSGDNEQFF. CDR3 in DNA: TGCGCCAGCACGACCGGGACTAGCGGTGACAATGAGCAGTTCTTC. The complete variable domain, with remaining parts taken from reference TRBV5-1 and TRBJ2-1, reads KAGVTQTPRYLIKTRGQQVTLSCSPISGHRSVSWYQQTPGQGLQFLFEYFSETQRNKGNFPGRFSGRQFSNSRSEMNVSTLELGDSALYLCASTTGTSGDNEQFFGPGTRLTVL.

This clonotype has more than one count but fewer than ten. This chain joins TRBV6-6 and TRBJ2-1, with 9 bases aligning to TRBD1. This CDR3 is built from 16 residues. V was clipped by 4 bases and J by 5 bases; unmatched bases: 9. Looked up from germline, CDR1 is MNHNY and CDR2 is SVGAGI (reference sequence). The CDR3 loop is CASSFPRDRVNNEQFF. CDR3 in DNA: TGTGCCAGCAGTTTCCCCCGGGACAGGGTAAACAATGAGCAGTTCTTC.

The V and J genes are TRBV15 and TRBJ1-5, with D unclear. Germline V lookup: CDR1 LNHNV, CDR2 YYDKDF (reference sequence). The CDR3 covers 13 residues. The germline V and J ends were trimmed by 0 bases and 5 bases, with 5 bases remaining between them. This chain's CDR3 is CATSRDHYQPQHF. CDR3 sequence (DNA): TGTGCCACCAGCAGAGATCACTATCAGCCCCAGCATTTT.

This clonotype was seen a handful of times. The rearrangement uses TRBV12-3 or TRBV12-4 and TRBJ1-5; the D is unclear. The CDR3 length is 15 residues. Trimming took 0 bases from V and 3 from J, leaving 9 bases between them. As DNA, the CDR3 is TGTGCCAGCAGTTTAGCGGCAGCCGCCAATCAGCCCCAGCATTTT. Its protein product is CASSLAAAANQPQHF.

The chain uses TRBV6-6 and TRBJ1-2; tentative D call: TRBD1 (5 bases). The CDR3 is 14 amino acids. CDR1 MNHNY and CDR2 SVGAGI come from the germline V gene (reference sequence). With 6 bases removed from V and 5 bases from J, the gap between germline ends came to 16 bases. The DNA for the CDR3 is TGTGCCAGCAGCCTACGGGAACAGGTTTATGGCTACACCTTC. This encodes CASSLREQVYGYTF.

The chain recombines TRBV27 with TRBJ2-3, with a tentative D call TRBD1 (5 bases). Trimming took 9 bases from V and 2 from J, leaving 6 bases between them. Germline CDR1 and CDR2: MNHEY and SMNVEV (reference sequence). There are 11 residues in the CDR3. The chain's CDR3 is CARGDTDTQYF. DNA of the CDR3: TGTGCCAGAGGGGACACAGATACGCAGTATTTT.

The chain uses TRBV5-6 and TRBJ2-5; 10 bases match TRBD2. CDR1 SGHDT and CDR2 YYEEEE come from the germline V gene. With V trimmed by 5 bases and J by 4 bases, 11 bases remained unmatched. The CDR3 spans 16 residues. The CDR3 protein is CASSYEAGGPIETQYF. CDR3 DNA: TGTGCCAGCAGTTATGAAGCGGGAGGGCCAATAGAGACCCAGTACTTC.

This CDR3 is CASSHPTGGTADTQYF. Here the CDR3 DNA reads TGTGCCAGCAGCCACCCGACAGGGGGGACCGCAGATACGCAGTATTTT. The chain links TRBV4-2 to TRBJ2-3; the match to TRBD1 covers 9 bases. V gave up 3 bases and J gave up 4 bases; unmatched junction bases: 8. CDR1 is LGHNA and CDR2 is YNFKEQ in the germline V gene. The CDR3 length is 16 residues.